The rows below give T cell receptor beta chains drawn from one sample of a study of blood T cell repertoires in COVID-19. Data came from immunoSEQ multiplex PCR; TCRdb stores just in-frame clones and leaves some out. The sample consists of around 400,000 clones, about 89% of them appearing once. Specimen: peripheral blood. These receptor sequences come from a woman aged 60-75 years with COVID-19, enrolled during active disease. CDR3s leave out the opening cysteine and the closing phenylalanine or tryptophan. Fields, in order: J gene, V gene, CDR3 protein.

TRBJ2-1,TRBV19,ASRRGDPFSYNEQF
TRBJ1-2,TRBV28,ASSHSLGGATNGDGYT
TRBJ2-5,TRBV18,ASSPIEVQETQY
TRBJ1-1,TRBV6-5,ATRQPLDAF
TRBJ2-1,TRBV4-2,ASSQDFQGGFNEQF
TRBJ1-4,TRBV2,ASSEAARGRKSTNEKLF
TRBJ2-2,TRBV3-1/TRBV3-2,ASSHSGKVAGELF
TRBJ1-5,TRBV6-6,ASIGQGAGNQPQH
TRBJ2-3,TRBV3-1/TRBV3-2,ASSPLRAGSPLDTQY
TRBJ1-6,TRBV9,ASNRWGQRNSPLH
TRBJ2-2,TRBV28,ASSWDRLNTGELF
TRBJ1-2,TRBV6-5,ASSFSREERNYGYT
TRBJ1-5,TRBV7-9,ASTDATGGNQPQH
TRBJ1-1,TRBV2,ASSDQLMNTEAF
TRBJ1-2,TRBV28,ASRGPDRGYGYT
TRBJ2-7,TRBV3-1/TRBV3-2,ASSQGQGNEQY
TRBJ2-7,TRBV2,ASSEVGKQY
TRBJ1-2,TRBV5-1,ASSDTTVGGYT
TRBJ1-5,TRBV15,ATSRARAGGNQPQH
TRBJ1-2,TRBV6-1,ASSEVAPYGYT
TRBJ1-2,TRBV5-6,ASSLWDRGRYGYT
TRBJ1-1,TRBV4-1,ASSIQSGTALFRGTEAF
TRBJ1-3,TRBV9,ASSPRGIRNTIY
TRBJ2-7,TRBV6-6,ASSQTGQGISYEQY
TRBJ2-7,TRBV29-1,SVVGTARHEQY
TRBJ2-1,TRBV7-2,ASSLQGAGEQF
TRBJ1-1,TRBV2,ASTLGQGITEAF
TRBJ2-5,TRBV19,ASSAGKGGSETQY
TRBJ2-1,TRBV2,ASSLDRGVYNEQF
TRBJ2-7,TRBV30,AWTRDRVHEQY
TRBJ2-7,TRBV6-2/TRBV6-3,ASSYSGRGQGAGVPYEQY
TRBJ2-7,TRBV7-8,ASSLEAGNLYEQY
TRBJ1-1,TRBV6-5,ASNRGNTEAF
TRBJ1-2,TRBV6-5,ASSRTGGGKGYT
TRBJ1-3,TRBV7-9,ASGTGTRNTIY
TRBJ2-7,TRBV15,ATSRDPTGSYEQY
TRBJ1-3,TRBV7-9,ASSAGQDGRNTIY
TRBJ1-5,TRBV4-1,ASSQDKGNLGNQPQH
TRBJ2-1,TRBV11-2,ASSFSVSSYNEQF
TRBJ1-5,TRBV7-3,ASSSGTGGNQPQH
TRBJ1-3,TRBV3-1/TRBV3-2,ASRPTGRFSSGNTIY
TRBJ2-7,TRBV3-1/TRBV3-2,ASSDGLARAEY
TRBJ2-7,TRBV4-1,ASSQGGASYEQY